This TCR beta chain was identified in a study of blood T cell repertoires in COVID-19. Study-level information: From T cells, B-cell-depleted T cells, or PBMCs came the material, which was cDNA or gDNA.

Germline V gene lookup returns CDR1 LGHDT and CDR2 YNNKEL (reference sequence). CDR3 size: 19 residues. Trimming cost V 0 bases and J 5 bases; bases outside gene matches: 17. This clone has just one count. Measured with immunoSEQ multiplex PCR; TCRdb has only the in-frame clones, and not every one. The table lists about 140,000 clones, about 90% of them singletons. The chain recombines TRBV3-1 (or the pseudogene TRBV3-2) with TRBJ2-3; TRBD2 matches 7 bases. The sample consisted of peripheral blood. This clonotype was sampled from a woman between 45 and 60 years old with acute or convalescent COVID-19. The CDR3 region has the DNA TGTGCCAGCAGCCAAGATTCGCCTAGCGGCCGCTGGCCCTTAGATACGCAGTATTTT. Encoded protein: CASSQDSPSGRWPLDTQYF.